Listed here are 24 T cell receptor beta chains from one sample, sequenced in a study of brain T cells in children with intractable seizures. Time point specified: blood from clinic visit 5 months post-surgery; TSC patient then seizure free. Sequencing used immunoSEQ multiplex PCR; TCRdb keeps in-frame clones, though not all of them. The top ten hold 5.7% of the sample, which has hundreds of thousands of clones, over 90% seen once. The source was peripheral blood, collected 4 to 5 months after surgery. The source is a boy younger than two with tuberous sclerosis and intractable seizures.

The chain combines TRBV11-2 with TRBJ2-3; the D gene is possibly TRBD1 (5 bases). V was cut by 5 bases and J by 2 bases, with 20 bases left in between. There are 17 residues in the CDR3. Germline V gene sequence: CDR1 SGHAT, CDR2 FQNNGV. CDR3: CASSPIGVTMITDTQYF. As DNA, the CDR3 is TGTGCCAGCAGCCCGATAGGGGTTACCATGATCACAGATACGCAGTATTTT.

This chain links TRBV28 with TRBJ2-1; the D gene is possibly TRBD2 (6 bases). The CDR3 sequence is 12 residues long. V lost 10 bases, J lost 5 bases, and 12 bases lay in between. Germline CDR1 reads MDHEN; CDR2 reads SYDVKM. The CDR3 loop is CAILSGDNEQFF. The CDR3 DNA is TGTGCCATCCTTAGCGGCGACAATGAGCAGTTCTTC.

This sequence joins TRBV4-1 and TRBJ2-5; perhaps TRBD1 as D (6 bases). The V gene lost 5 bases and the J gene lost 5 bases, with 18 bases spanning the gap. The CDR3 is 15 residues long. Germline values: CDR1 MGHRA, CDR2 YSYEKL. As DNA, the CDR3 is TGCGCCAGCAGCGGGCAGCCAGGGGTGGGTGAGACCCAGTACTTC. It codes for CASSGQPGVGETQYF.

The V gene is TRBV6-6, the J gene TRBJ1-3; D may be TRBD1 (5 bases). This CDR3 region has 13 residues. V was clipped by 2 bases and J by 4 bases, with 6 bases between them. Germline values: CDR1 MNHNY, CDR2 SVGAGI (reference sequence). The CDR3 coding sequence is TGTGCCAGCAGTTACGGGGGGGGAAACACCATATATTTT. Translating it yields CASSYGGGNTIYF.

The rearrangement links TRBV12-3 or TRBV12-4 to TRBJ2-7; tentative D call: TRBD1 (6 bases). The CDR3 has 13 amino acids. Trimming cost V 3 bases and J 2 bases, with 8 bases left between them. In nucleotides, the CDR3 is TGTGCCAGCAGTTTCAGGGGTCCCTACGAGCAGTACTTC. It specifies CASSFRGPYEQYF.

This chain links TRBV11-3 with TRBJ1-1, with a tentative D call TRBD1 (5 bases). V lost 3 bases and J 8 bases, leaving 10 bases between the germline ends. CDR3 size: 12 residues. CDR1 and CDR2 (germline): SGHNT, YENEEA. CDR3 DNA: TGTGCCAGCAGCTTCAAAAGGGGAGAAGCTTTCTTT. Translation: CASSFKRGEAFF.

The chain is built from TRBV6-5 and TRBJ1-3, with D unclear. CDR1 MNHEY and CDR2 SVGAGI come from the germline V gene. The CDR3 has 15 amino acids. Trimming left V 6 bases short and J 4 bases short, with 16 bases between. The CDR3 loop reads CASSRTEPMGNTIYF. The CDR3 nucleotides read TGTGCCAGCAGCCGCACAGAACCGATGGGAAACACCATATATTTT.

The chain employs TRBV7-9 and TRBJ2-5; tentative D call: TRBD2 (5 bases). The CDR3 is made up of 13 amino acids. CDR1 SEHNR and CDR2 FQNEAQ come from the germline V gene (reference sequence). V was cut by 0 bases and J by 5 bases, with 7 bases left in between. Written as DNA, the CDR3 is TGTGCCAGCAGCTTAGCAGGGAGTGAGACCCAGTACTTC. Its translation: CASSLAGSETQYF.

The count of this clone is one. The J gene is TRBJ2-6, the V gene TRBV25-1; D might be TRBD1 (6 bases). This CDR3 is 18 amino acids long. The V end lost 1 base, the J end lost 0 bases, and 13 bases lay between the germline ends. Looked up from germline, CDR1 is MGHDK and CDR2 is SYGVNS. CDR3 nucleotide sequence: TGTGCCAGCAGTGAATCGAGGACAGCTCGCTCTGGGGCCAACGTCCTGACTTTC. This codes for CASSESRTARSGANVLTF.

This clone occurred once. The V and J genes are TRBV10-3 and TRBJ2-7; possibly TRBD1 or TRBD2 for D (5 bases each). Germline values: CDR1 ENHRY, CDR2 SYGVKD. This CDR3 has 13 residues. Trimming cost V 6 bases and J 0 bases, with 9 bases left between them. CDR3 amino acids: CAISRDLSYEQYF. The DNA of the CDR3 is TGTGCCATCAGCCGGGACCTCTCCTACGAGCAGTACTTC.

The genes are TRBV6-5 and TRBJ2-1, with 11 bases aligning to TRBD2. Germline V lookup: CDR1 MNHEY, CDR2 SVGAGI. The trim removed 6 bases at V and 4 bases at J, leaving 2 bases unmatched. The CDR3 contains 14 residues. The CDR3 protein is CASRLAGDYNEQFF. Here the CDR3 DNA reads TGTGCCAGCAGACTAGCGGGGGATTACAATGAGCAGTTCTTC.

Comments on this clone: The junction and the germline gene differ at one end; a read error may be behind it. The chain recombines TRBV7-7 with TRBJ2-5; TRBD2 aligns across 14 bases. Per germline, CDR1 SSHAT and CDR2 FNYEAQ (reference sequence). The CDR3 is 16 residues long. CDR3 residues: CASSRGLAGVKETQYF. In DNA, the CDR3 is TGTGCTAGCAGCCGGGGACTAGCGGGAGTTAAAGAGACCCAGTACTTC.

The V gene is TRBV27, the J gene TRBJ1-6; maybe TRBD1 (5 bases). Per germline, CDR1 MNHEY and CDR2 SMNVEV (reference sequence). The CDR3 contains 13 residues. V lost 5 bases and J 9 bases, leaving 11 bases between the germline ends. The CDR3: CASSPQGASPLHF. The CDR3 bases are TGTGCCAGCAGTCCCCAGGGTGCTTCACCCCTCCACTTT.

This rearrangement joins TRBV20-1 to TRBJ1-2, with D tentatively TRBD1 (6 bases). The V end was cut by 3 bases, the J end by 3 bases, with 14 bases between. Per germline, CDR1 DFQATT and CDR2 SNEGSKA (reference sequence). This CDR3 is built from 14 residues. DNA of the CDR3: TGCAGTGCTAGTCAGGGGCCTCATGACTATGGCTACACCTTC. Translated: CSASQGPHDYGYTF.

In regard to this clone: Distinct nucleotide sequences in the sample also encode this CDR3. The chain has TRBV7-9 and TRBJ1-1; D gene ambiguous. The germline V and J ends were trimmed by 4 bases and 0 bases, with 6 bases remaining between them. The germline V gene has CDR1 SEHNR and CDR2 FQNEAQ (reference sequence). The CDR3 extends over 13 amino acids. The CDR3 DNA is TGTGCCAGCAGCTCAACGATGAACACTGAAGCTTTCTTT. Protein: CASSSTMNTEAFF.

The CDR3 loop reads CASSFRRDREWPYNSPLHF. In DNA form, the CDR3 reads TGTGCCAGTAGTTTTCGCAGGGACAGGGAATGGCCCTATAATTCACCCCTCCACTTT. This sequence joins TRBV19 and TRBJ1-6, with TRBD1 identical over 9 bases. With V trimmed by 5 bases and J by 2 bases, 13 bases remained unmatched. CDR1 and CDR2 from the germline V gene are LNHDA and SQIVND (reference sequence). CDR3 length equals 19 residues.

V is TRBV5-1 and J is TRBJ1-1; 9 nucleotides agree with TRBD1. V shed 2 bases, J shed 5 bases, and the junction held 10 bases outside the gene matches. Germline CDR1 SGHRS, CDR2 YFSETQ. This CDR3 contains 16 residues. As DNA, the CDR3 is TGCGCCAGCAGCTTCCACCCGGGACAGGGAAGGACTGAAGCTTTCTTT. As protein: CASSFHPGQGRTEAFF. The full variable domain, completed using reference TRBV5-1 and TRBJ1-1, is KAGVTQTPRYLIKTRGQQVTLSCSPISGHRSVSWYQQTPGQGLQFLFEYFSETQRNKGNFPGRFSGRQFSNSRSEMNVSTLELGDSALYLCASSFHPGQGRTEAFFGQGTRLTVV.

This chain uses TRBV19 with TRBJ1-2, with TRBD1 matching over 10 bases. The length of the CDR3 is 13 residues. After removal of 2 bases from V and 10 bases from J, the junction contained 4 bases not matched to a gene. Germline CDR1 and CDR2: LNHDA and SQIVND (reference sequence). CDR3 nucleotides: TGTGCCAGTAGTATATACGGGACAGGGGCCTACACCTTC. Its translation is CASSIYGTGAYTF.

The chain couples TRBV27 to TRBJ2-7; D may be TRBD2 (7 bases). Germline CDR1 MNHEY, CDR2 SMNVEV (reference sequence). The germline V and J ends were trimmed by 6 bases and 3 bases, with 15 bases remaining between them. The CDR3 has 14 residues. CDR3 sequence: CASRRGGRDYEQYF. The CDR3 DNA reads as TGTGCCAGCAGGAGAGGGGGGAGGGACTACGAGCAGTACTTC.

The rearrangement uses TRBV18 and TRBJ2-5, with D tentatively TRBD2 (6 bases). The CDR3 is 17 amino acids. Per germline, CDR1 KGHSH and CDR2 LQKENI. Trimming took 3 bases from V and 0 from J, leaving 17 bases between them. CDR3 residues: CASSPAPSERYQETQYF. Written as DNA, the CDR3 is TGTGCCAGCTCACCCGCACCTAGCGAGCGATACCAAGAGACCCAGTACTTC. Full variable domain (outside the CDR3, taken from reference TRBV18 and TRBJ2-5): NAGVMQNPRHLVRRRGQEARLRCSPMKGHSHVYWYRQLPEEGLKFMVYLQKENIIDESGMPKERFSAEFPKEGPSILRIQQVVRGDSAAYFCASSPAPSERYQETQYFGPGTRLLVL.

The rearrangement uses TRBV3-1 (or the pseudogene TRBV3-2) and TRBJ2-2; D gene uncertain. Germline lookup yields CDR1 LGHDT and CDR2 YNNKEL (reference sequence). CDR3 length: 16 amino acids. V was clipped by 0 bases and J by 2 bases, with 10 bases between them. The CDR3 coding sequence is TGTGCCAGCAGCCAAGATCCACTTTTCAACACCGGGGAGCTGTTTTTT. Translated: CASSQDPLFNTGELFF.

This chain uses TRBV7-6 with TRBJ2-1, with 10 bases fitting TRBD2. Germline values: CDR1 SGHVS, CDR2 FNYEAQ. The CDR3 is 17 amino acids. After removal of 1 base from V and 7 bases from J, the junction contained 10 bases not matched to a gene. The CDR3 is CASSLGPTSGTRNEQFF. CDR3 coding DNA: TGTGCCAGCAGCTTAGGCCCCACTAGCGGGACTAGGAATGAGCAGTTCTTC.

The chain joins TRBV5-1 to TRBJ2-6; D call uncertain. V was cut by 0 bases and J by 0 bases, with 13 bases left in between. The CDR3 loop spans 18 amino acids. From germline, CDR1 is SGHRS and CDR2 YFSETQ. CDR3 sequence reads: CASSLARLMGSGANVLTF. CDR3 sequence (DNA): TGCGCCAGCAGCTTGGCCCGACTCATGGGCTCTGGGGCCAACGTCCTGACTTTC.

The V call is TRBV7-2, the J call TRBJ1-1; TRBD1 matches 7 bases. J gave up 1 base and V 1 base, and 0 bases lay outside the gene matches. The CDR3 loop spans 14 amino acids. From germline, CDR1 is SGHTA and CDR2 FQGNSA. CDR3 amino acids: CASSLEGANTEAFF. CDR3 sequence (DNA): TGTGCCAGCAGCTTAGAGGGGGCGAACACTGAAGCTTTCTTT. Full variable domain (missing parts from reference TRBV7-2 and TRBJ1-1): GAGVSQSPSNKVTEKGKDVELRCDPISGHTALYWYRQSLGQGLEFLIYFQGNSAPDKSGLPSDRFSAERTGGSVSTLTIQRTQQEDSAVYLCASSLEGANTEAFFGQGTRLTVV.